These T cell receptor beta chains were read from a single sample in a study of T cells after yellow fever vaccination. From the 5' RACE reads, TCRdb called clonotypes with MiXCR, one entry per CDR3 protein. The sample yields some 300,000 distinct CDR3 sequences, roughly 9% seen once. The specimen comprised CD4+ T cells sorted from PBMCs, sampled 5 days after the yellow fever booster vaccination. These receptors came from a man aged 18-30 years who received the YFV17D yellow fever vaccine. Both conserved end residues are trimmed from each CDR3. The order of the fields is CDR3 protein, J gene, V gene, clone size. Clone size is not always given. Where it is, it says once, few, many or a class for expanded clones.

CDR3aa: ASSLAPLTDTQY; j_gene: TRBJ2-3; v_gene: TRBV5-1; abundance: few
CDR3aa: ASSQPGQGFYNEQF; j_gene: TRBJ2-1; v_gene: TRBV14; abundance: NA
CDR3aa: ASRGADYGYT; j_gene: TRBJ1-2; v_gene: TRBV6-2/TRBV6-3; abundance: few
CDR3aa: SPGLGSTDTQY; j_gene: TRBJ2-3; v_gene: TRBV20-1; abundance: few
CDR3aa: ASSPMTGRAGELF; j_gene: TRBJ2-2; v_gene: TRBV7-2; abundance: NA
CDR3aa: ASSPTGDSPLH; j_gene: TRBJ1-6; v_gene: TRBV7-9; abundance: few
CDR3aa: ASSPSGGMRETQY; j_gene: TRBJ2-5; v_gene: TRBV10-2; abundance: many
CDR3aa: ASSVDGGPGTEAF; j_gene: TRBJ1-1; v_gene: TRBV9; abundance: few
CDR3aa: ATSGRDGYQPQH; j_gene: TRBJ1-5; v_gene: TRBV24-1; abundance: few
CDR3aa: ASSGQGYNEQF; j_gene: TRBJ2-1; v_gene: TRBV2; abundance: NA
CDR3aa: ASSPRGPIANIQY; j_gene: TRBJ2-4; v_gene: TRBV7-2; abundance: few
CDR3aa: ASSTGQDTDTQY; j_gene: TRBJ2-3; v_gene: TRBV5-1; abundance: many
CDR3aa: ASSLADLALNNEQF; j_gene: TRBJ2-1; v_gene: TRBV7-2; abundance: few
CDR3aa: AISLDRGQTEAF; j_gene: TRBJ1-1; v_gene: TRBV10-3; abundance: NA
CDR3aa: ASSLARGNEKLF; j_gene: TRBJ1-4; v_gene: TRBV11-2; abundance: NA
CDR3aa: ASSRTSGGSGELF; j_gene: TRBJ2-2; v_gene: TRBV7-2; abundance: NA
CDR3aa: ASSDTWTQY; j_gene: TRBJ2-5; v_gene: TRBV5-1; abundance: few
CDR3aa: ASSLSRSGGNYGYT; j_gene: TRBJ1-2; v_gene: TRBV7-2; abundance: NA
CDR3aa: SAAQGAENEKLF; j_gene: TRBJ1-4; v_gene: TRBV20-1; abundance: NA
CDR3aa: ASSQDQGSNGYT; j_gene: TRBJ1-2; v_gene: TRBV4-3; abundance: few
CDR3aa: ASSFGVSYGYT; j_gene: TRBJ1-2; v_gene: TRBV7-9; abundance: few
CDR3aa: ASSLVTGQEETQY; j_gene: TRBJ2-5; v_gene: TRBV5-1; abundance: few
CDR3aa: ASSLLALRESPLH; j_gene: TRBJ1-6; v_gene: TRBV7-9; abundance: NA
CDR3aa: ASSLFGGDTQY; j_gene: TRBJ2-3; v_gene: TRBV14; abundance: few
CDR3aa: ASSRIGGLGDTQY; j_gene: TRBJ2-3; v_gene: TRBV4-1; abundance: few
CDR3aa: ASSYSTGGWNSPLH; j_gene: TRBJ1-6; v_gene: TRBV6-6; abundance: few
CDR3aa: ASTIRALKETQY; j_gene: TRBJ2-5; v_gene: TRBV7-9; abundance: few
CDR3aa: ASSFGGISTDTQY; j_gene: TRBJ2-3; v_gene: TRBV5-1; abundance: few
CDR3aa: ASSVHGLAGGYNEQF; j_gene: TRBJ2-1; v_gene: TRBV9; abundance: NA
CDR3aa: SARPLGKGVLQAQH; j_gene: TRBJ1-5; v_gene: TRBV20-1; abundance: many
CDR3aa: ASSEGSRRGF; j_gene: TRBJ2-1; v_gene: TRBV2; abundance: many
CDR3aa: ASSQISGGRTDTQY; j_gene: TRBJ2-3; v_gene: TRBV14; abundance: few
CDR3aa: ASSVHRDYEQY; j_gene: TRBJ2-7; v_gene: TRBV12-3/TRBV12-4; abundance: few
CDR3aa: ASSQEAGGLGRKTQY; j_gene: TRBJ2-5; v_gene: TRBV4-1; abundance: few
CDR3aa: ASSTARGGILDEQY; j_gene: TRBJ2-7; v_gene: TRBV6-6; abundance: NA
CDR3aa: SARHTGGGMNTEAF; j_gene: TRBJ1-1; v_gene: TRBV20-1; abundance: few
CDR3aa: ASSDPGAVETQY; j_gene: TRBJ2-5; v_gene: TRBV5-1; abundance: NA
CDR3aa: SARGSGGQETQY; j_gene: TRBJ2-5; v_gene: TRBV20-1; abundance: few
CDR3aa: ASSQTEHTEAF; j_gene: TRBJ1-1; v_gene: TRBV18; abundance: few
CDR3aa: ASSLGLAVQQETQY; j_gene: TRBJ2-5; v_gene: TRBV5-4; abundance: few
CDR3aa: ASSLAPAGTEAF; j_gene: TRBJ1-1; v_gene: TRBV7-9; abundance: NA
CDR3aa: ASSLGWGPDGYT; j_gene: TRBJ1-2; v_gene: TRBV7-2; abundance: NA
CDR3aa: ASSQGSGTGYGYT; j_gene: TRBJ1-2; v_gene: TRBV4-2; abundance: few
CDR3aa: ASRIQLNTEAF; j_gene: TRBJ1-1; v_gene: TRBV12-3/TRBV12-4; abundance: many
CDR3aa: ASLGGRSLF; j_gene: TRBJ1-4; v_gene: TRBV3-1; abundance: few
CDR3aa: ASSSPVTSGGASSYNEQF; j_gene: TRBJ2-1; v_gene: TRBV7-2; abundance: NA
CDR3aa: ATSRDNGVETQY; j_gene: TRBJ2-5; v_gene: TRBV15; abundance: many
CDR3aa: ASSQERLFTDTQY; j_gene: TRBJ2-3; v_gene: TRBV4-1; abundance: few